This TCR beta chain was sequenced during a study of CD8+CD57+ T cells in acquired aplastic anemia. Study at large: DNA from sorted CD4+ and CD8+ cells averaged around 3.2 ug.

TCR beta VDJ and CDR3 were profiled, and genomic DNA was the template. TCRdb ran MiXCR on the reads and lists one entry per CDR3 protein. Of about 200,000 distinct CDR3 sequences listed, roughly two thirds are singletons. V lost 3 bases and J 2 bases, leaving 12 bases between the germline ends. CDR3 length: 15 residues. Germline V CDR1 and CDR2: SGHAT, FQNNGV. This clonotype has more than one count but fewer than ten. Patients chosen for sequencing had shown CD8+CD57+ cell expansion by flow cytometry. As a group, the patients uniformly had severe acquired aplastic anemia. There was no therapy given to any patient before the blood sampling took place.

The receptor's source is a human donor with aplastic anemia. Specimen: sorted CD4+, CD8+, or CD8+CD57+ T cells (not recorded which) from PBMCs. V gene TRBV11-2 combines with J gene TRBJ2-3; TRBD1 might be the D (6 bases). As DNA, the CDR3 is TGTGCCAGCAGCTTGGGGGCCTGGGCCACAGATACGCAGTATTTT. Amino acids: CASSLGAWATDTQYF.